These T cell receptor beta chains were read from a single sample in a study of blood T cell repertoires in COVID-19. Assay used: immunoSEQ multiplex PCR; TCRdb lists only in-frame clones, some missing. Seen here are about 89,000 clones, roughly 90% observed once, and the top ten hold about 16%. Sequenced material: peripheral blood. The receptors derive from a male donor with acute or convalescent COVID-19. Both conserved end residues are part of each CDR3. The D gene is left open where the match is weak. Where a row states a size, it is once, few, many or the class of an expanded clone; other rows omit it.

v_gene	d_gene	j_gene	abundance	CDR3nt	CDR3aa
TRBV19	TRBD1	TRBJ1-5	-	TGTGCCAGTAGGCCTACAGGGGAGAATCAGCCCCAGCATTTT	CASRPTGENQPQHF
TRBV10-3	-	TRBJ2-3	-	TGTGCCATCTGGTCTGGAGTAGGTGCAGATACGCAGTATTTT	CAIWSGVGADTQYF
TRBV6-5	-	TRBJ1-2	once	TGTGCCAGCAACGTGGGCCCCACAGGGACGGGCTACACCTTC	CASNVGPTGTGYTF
TRBV7-2	-	TRBJ1-1	-	TGTGCCAGCAGCGTACAGAACACTGAAGCTTTCTTT	CASSVQNTEAFF
TRBV27	-	TRBJ1-3	-	TGTGCCAGCAGTTTATCGGGACTCCCGAGCTCTGGAAACACCATATATTTT	CASSLSGLPSSGNTIYF
TRBV3-1/TRBV3-2	-	TRBJ1-2	-	TGTGCCAGCAGCCAACCCCCCCCAAGCCACGGCTACACCTTC	CASSQPPPSHGYTF
TRBV7-9	-	TRBJ1-1	-	TGTGCCAGCAGCTTAGGAGGGAGCAGTGAAGCTTTCTTT	CASSLGGSSEAFF
TRBV7-9	-	TRBJ2-2	-	TGTGCCAGCAGCTTACTCGAGACAGGATTAAGAAACACCGGGGAGCTGTTTTTT	CASSLLETGLRNTGELFF
TRBV18	-	TRBJ1-2	-	TGTGCCAGCTCCCCCGGGACAACTCATGGCTACACCTTC	CASSPGTTHGYTF
TRBV5-4	TRBD1	TRBJ1-4	-	TGTGCCAGCAGCAAAGGGACAGGGGGGATTGGGGGCTCGGAAAAACTGTTTTTT	CASSKGTGGIGGSEKLFF
TRBV11-3	-	TRBJ1-3	-	TGTGCCAGCAGCTTAGGGGGAGCTGGAAACACCATATATTTT	CASSLGGAGNTIYF
TRBV7-8	TRBD2	TRBJ2-1	-	TGTGCCAGCAGAAGCCTAGCGGGGGGGCCCTATGAGCAGTTCTTC	CASRSLAGGPYEQFF
TRBV7-9	TRBD1	TRBJ2-5	-	TGTGCCACTGGACAGGGGGCTTTGGAGACCCAGTACTTC	CATGQGALETQYF
TRBV28	-	TRBJ1-5	-	TGTGCCAGCAGTTTAGGCTATCAGCCCCAGCATTTT	CASSLGYQPQHF
TRBV30	TRBD1	TRBJ1-5	-	TGTGCCTGGACCCCTACGGGACAGGGATCCCTCCAGCATTTT	CAWTPTGQGSLQHF
TRBV3-1/TRBV3-2	-	TRBJ1-5	-	TGTGCCAGCAGCCAAGATACCGGCAGGGGATACAATCAGCCCCAGCATTTT	CASSQDTGRGYNQPQHF
TRBV11-2	TRBD2	TRBJ2-3	once	TGTGCCAGCAGCTTAGTCGGACGGGGGGGCCTTAGCACAGATACGCAGTATTTT	CASSLVGRGGLSTDTQYF
TRBV20-1	-	TRBJ1-1	-	TGCAGTGCTAGTAGGGGAGGGAACACTGAAGCTTTCTTT	CSASRGGNTEAFF
TRBV5-1	TRBD1	TRBJ1-1	-	TGCGCCAGCAGCCCGGGGACAGGGGGCACTGAAGCTTTCTTT	CASSPGTGGTEAFF
TRBV4-2	-	TRBJ2-1	-	TGTGCCAGCAGCCTCACCTCCCGGAGCTCCTACAATGAGCAGTTCTTC	CASSLTSRSSYNEQFF
TRBV6-5	TRBD2	TRBJ2-3	-	TGTGCCAGCAGGGGGACTAGCGGGGTGGATACGCAGTATTTT	CASRGTSGVDTQYF
TRBV4-2	-	TRBJ2-1	-	TGTGCCAGCAGCCAAGAAGGGGGGGCGTCCTACAATGAGCAGTTCTTC	CASSQEGGASYNEQFF
TRBV3-1/TRBV3-2	TRBD2	TRBJ2-5	-	TGTGCCAGCAGCCAAGGGCAAGCGGGGGTCGGTGGGGAGACCCAGTACTTC	CASSQGQAGVGGETQYF
TRBV7-7	TRBD2	TRBJ2-5	-	TGTGCTAGCAGCTCAGGCGGGGGGGCCGGGGAGACCCAGTACTTC	CASSSGGGAGETQYF
TRBV10-3	TRBD1	TRBJ2-7	-	TGTGCCATCAGTAACACAGGACAGGGGTACGAGCAGTACTTC	CAISNTGQGYEQYF
TRBV10-3	TRBD2	TRBJ2-5	-	TGTGCCATCGGCCAGCGGGGGGCCAAACCTCAAGAGACCCAGTACTTC	CAIGQRGAKPQETQYF
TRBV5-4	TRBD1	TRBJ1-6	-	TGTGCCAGCAGTCTAGACAGGGGGAATTCACCCCTCCACTTT	CASSLDRGNSPLHF
TRBV2	TRBD1	TRBJ1-6	-	TGTGCCAGCAGTGATGACAGGGTGGGTAATTCACCCCTCCACTTT	CASSDDRVGNSPLHF
TRBV6-5	TRBD1	TRBJ2-7	-	TGTGCCAGCAGTTACTCGTCCGACAGGGGTGGATACGAGCAGTACTTC	CASSYSSDRGGYEQYF
TRBV7-8	-	TRBJ2-5	-	TGTGCCAGCAGCTTACGATCCCCCGGGGGTATAGAGACCCAGTACTTC	CASSLRSPGGIETQYF
TRBV28	TRBD2	TRBJ2-1	-	TGTGCCAGCAGAGGACTAGCGGGAGACAATGAGCAGTTCTTC	CASRGLAGDNEQFF
TRBV7-9	TRBD1	TRBJ2-2	-	TGTGCCAGCAGCTTAGGATACAGGGGGCGTACCGGGGAGCTGTTTTTT	CASSLGYRGRTGELFF
TRBV2	TRBD2	TRBJ2-1	-	TGTGCCAGCAGTGATTGGATAGCGGGGAGAAATGAGCAGTTCTTC	CASSDWIAGRNEQFF
TRBV18	TRBD1	TRBJ2-3	-	TGTGCCAGCTCATTGGGACAGTCAACCGATACGCAGTATTTT	CASSLGQSTDTQYF
TRBV2	-	TRBJ1-3	-	TGTGCCAGCAAAGGAGCAGGGAACTCTGGAAACACCATATATTTT	CASKGAGNSGNTIYF
TRBV27	-	TRBJ1-6	few	TGTGCCAGCACCCGTACGGGGGGTAATTCACCCCTCCACTTT	CASTRTGGNSPLHF
TRBV5-1	-	TRBJ2-3	-	TGCGCCAGCAGCTTGGGCAGGAGCACAGATACGCAGTATTTT	CASSLGRSTDTQYF
TRBV9	TRBD1	TRBJ1-6	-	TGTGCCAGCAGCGCCAGGACAGGGTATAATTCACCCCTCCACTTT	CASSARTGYNSPLHF
TRBV6-5	-	TRBJ2-2	few	TGTGCCAGCAGTCCCTCGATGGGGCCCGGGGAGCTGTTTTTT	CASSPSMGPGELFF
TRBV5-4	TRBD2	TRBJ2-7	-	TGTGCCAGCAGCCTCGGGGGGGGGCTGACCTACGAGCAGTACTTC	CASSLGGGLTYEQYF
TRBV10-3	TRBD2	TRBJ2-2	-	TGTGCCATCCTGAGGACTAGCGGGGGGCAAACGAACACCGGGGAGCTGTTTTTT	CAILRTSGGQTNTGELFF
TRBV19	-	TRBJ1-2	-	TGTGCCAGTAGTATGTTCGGAAGCGCAACCTATGGCTACACCTTC	CASSMFGSATYGYTF
TRBV13	TRBD1	TRBJ2-7	-	TGTGCCAGCAGCTCTACCCCCCGGGACAGGGAGTACTTC	CASSSTPRDREYF
TRBV10-3	TRBD1	TRBJ1-5	-	TGTGCCATCAGTGAGTCAGGAGGACAGGGAGGACAGCCCCAGCATTTT	CAISESGGQGGQPQHF
TRBV4-1	-	TRBJ2-5	-	TGCGCCAGCAGCCAAGATATAACACAAGAGACCCAGTACTTC	CASSQDITQETQYF
TRBV9	-	TRBJ1-2	-	TGTGCCAGCAGCGTAGCGGGTGGTGAAGGTGGCTACACCTTC	CASSVAGGEGGYTF
TRBV5-1	-	TRBJ2-2	-	TGCGCCAGCAGCTTGGGACAGAACACCGGGGAGCTGTTTTTT	CASSLGQNTGELFF
TRBV6-5	TRBD1	TRBJ2-7	-	TGTGCCAGCGGGGACAGGCCCGAGCAGTACTTC	CASGDRPEQYF
TRBV6-5	TRBD1	TRBJ1-2	-	TGTGCCAGCAGCCCAGGGGGCTTCGGTGGCTACACCTTC	CASSPGGFGGYTF
TRBV7-2	TRBD1	TRBJ1-1	-	TGTGCCAGCAGTTATATACCGGGACAGGGAGGTTCTGGAGCTGAAGCTTTCTTT	CASSYIPGQGGSGAEAFF
TRBV4-1	-	TRBJ2-7	-	TGCGCCAGCAGCCAAAGAGGGGGAAGGGAGCAGTACTTC	CASSQRGGREQYF
TRBV29-1	TRBD1	TRBJ1-1	-	TGCAGCGTTGATGGCCTGACAGGGATGAACACTGAAGCTTTCTTT	CSVDGLTGMNTEAFF
TRBV28	-	TRBJ2-7	-	TGTGCCAGCAGTTTGGCCAACTACGAGCAGTACTTC	CASSLANYEQYF
TRBV11-2	-	TRBJ2-7	-	TGTGCCAGCAGCTTAGGGTTTGGCAGTCCAGACTACGAGCAGTACTTC	CASSLGFGSPDYEQYF
TRBV20-1	-	TRBJ2-1	-	TGCAGTGCTAGTAGCAACGAGCAGTTCTTC	CSASSNEQFF